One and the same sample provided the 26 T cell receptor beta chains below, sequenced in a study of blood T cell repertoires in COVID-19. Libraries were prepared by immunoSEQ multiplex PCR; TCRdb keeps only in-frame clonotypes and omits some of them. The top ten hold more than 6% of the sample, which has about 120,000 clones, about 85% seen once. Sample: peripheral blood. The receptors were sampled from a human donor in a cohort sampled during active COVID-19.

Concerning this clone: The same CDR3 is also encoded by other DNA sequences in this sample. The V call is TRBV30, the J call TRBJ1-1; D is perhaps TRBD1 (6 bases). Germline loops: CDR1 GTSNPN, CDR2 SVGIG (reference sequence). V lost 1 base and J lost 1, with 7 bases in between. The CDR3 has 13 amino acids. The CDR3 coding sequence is TGTGCCTGGAGTGGGACAGAGAACACTGAAGCTTTCTTT. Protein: CAWSGTENTEAFF.

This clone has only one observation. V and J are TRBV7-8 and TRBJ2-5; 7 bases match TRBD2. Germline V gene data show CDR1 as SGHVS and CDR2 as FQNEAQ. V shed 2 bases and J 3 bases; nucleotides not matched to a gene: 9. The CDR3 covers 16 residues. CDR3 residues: CASSLIRPGGEETQYF. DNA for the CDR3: TGTGCCAGCAGCTTAATTCGTCCGGGGGGAGAAGAGACCCAGTACTTC.

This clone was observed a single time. In DNA form, the CDR3 reads TGTGCCAGCAGGTGGACTAGCGGGCGCGAAGAGACCCAGTACTTC. As protein: CASRWTSGREETQYF. The rearrangement uses TRBV28 and TRBJ2-5, with 11 bases that match TRBD2. This CDR3 region has 15 residues. Looked up from germline, CDR1 is MDHEN and CDR2 is SYDVKM. The J segment lost 3 bases and the V segment lost 6 bases, leaving 6 bases of the junction unmatched.

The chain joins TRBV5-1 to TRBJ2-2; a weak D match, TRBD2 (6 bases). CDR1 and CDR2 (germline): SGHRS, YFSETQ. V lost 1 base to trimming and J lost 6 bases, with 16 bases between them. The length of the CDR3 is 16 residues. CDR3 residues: CASSLKSQAGPGELFF. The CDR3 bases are TGCGCCAGCAGCTTGAAGTCACAGGCGGGGCCCGGGGAGCTGTTTTTT.

The CDR3 region has the DNA TGTGCCAGCAGTTTAGGGCGACGGTGGACTCGCCCAAACACCGGGGAGCTGTTTTTT. It yields the protein CASSLGRRWTRPNTGELFF. This rearrangement joins TRBV28 to TRBJ2-2, with a weak D call TRBD2 (5 bases). This CDR3 comprises 19 residues. CDR1 is MDHEN and CDR2 is SYDVKM in the germline V gene. Trimming stripped 2 bases from V and 2 bases from J, with 21 bases between.

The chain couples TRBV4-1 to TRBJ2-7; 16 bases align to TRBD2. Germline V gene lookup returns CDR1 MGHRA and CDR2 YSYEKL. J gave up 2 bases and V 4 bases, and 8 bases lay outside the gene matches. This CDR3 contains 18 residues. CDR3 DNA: TGCGCCAGCAGCCGAGGGACTAGCGGGGGGGATTATACCTACGAGCAGTACTTC. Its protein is CASSRGTSGGDYTYEQYF.

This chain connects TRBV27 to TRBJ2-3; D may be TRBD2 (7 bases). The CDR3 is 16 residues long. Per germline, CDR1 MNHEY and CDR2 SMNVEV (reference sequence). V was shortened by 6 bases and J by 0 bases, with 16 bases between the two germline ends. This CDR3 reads CASRWAGAPSTDTQYF. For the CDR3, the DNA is TGTGCCAGCAGATGGGCGGGGGCCCCTAGCACAGATACGCAGTATTTT.

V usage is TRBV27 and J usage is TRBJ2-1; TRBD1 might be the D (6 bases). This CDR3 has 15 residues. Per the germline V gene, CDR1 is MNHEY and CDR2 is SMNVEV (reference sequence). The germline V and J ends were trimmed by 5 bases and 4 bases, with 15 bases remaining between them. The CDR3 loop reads CASSRAGTKYNEQFF. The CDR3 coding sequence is TGTGCCAGCAGTCGGGCCGGGACAAAATACAATGAGCAGTTCTTC.

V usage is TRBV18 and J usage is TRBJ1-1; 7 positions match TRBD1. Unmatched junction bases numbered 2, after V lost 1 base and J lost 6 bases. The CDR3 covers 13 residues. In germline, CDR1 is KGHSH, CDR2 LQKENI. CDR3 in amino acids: CASSPQGASEAFF. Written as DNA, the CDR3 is TGTGCCAGCTCACCACAGGGGGCCTCTGAAGCTTTCTTT.

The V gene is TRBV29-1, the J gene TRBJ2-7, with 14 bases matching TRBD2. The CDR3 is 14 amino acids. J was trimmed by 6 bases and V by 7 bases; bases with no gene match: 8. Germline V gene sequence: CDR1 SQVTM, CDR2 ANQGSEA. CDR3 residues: CSATTGLAGGEQYF. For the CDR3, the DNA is TGCAGCGCCACCACCGGACTAGCGGGAGGCGAGCAGTACTTC.

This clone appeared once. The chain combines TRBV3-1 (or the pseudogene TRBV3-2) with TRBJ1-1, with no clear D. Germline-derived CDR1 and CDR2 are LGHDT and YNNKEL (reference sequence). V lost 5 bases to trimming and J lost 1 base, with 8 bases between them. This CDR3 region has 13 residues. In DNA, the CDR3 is TGTGCCAGCAGCTTTCACTGGAACACTGAAGCTTTCTTT. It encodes CASSFHWNTEAFF.

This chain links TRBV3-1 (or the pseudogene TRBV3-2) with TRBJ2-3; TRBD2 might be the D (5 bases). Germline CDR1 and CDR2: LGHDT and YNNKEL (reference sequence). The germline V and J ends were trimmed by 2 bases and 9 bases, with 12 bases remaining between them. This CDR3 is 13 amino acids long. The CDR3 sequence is CASSQSGNPTQYF. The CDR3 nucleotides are TGTGCCAGCAGCCAATCGGGGAACCCAACGCAGTATTTT.

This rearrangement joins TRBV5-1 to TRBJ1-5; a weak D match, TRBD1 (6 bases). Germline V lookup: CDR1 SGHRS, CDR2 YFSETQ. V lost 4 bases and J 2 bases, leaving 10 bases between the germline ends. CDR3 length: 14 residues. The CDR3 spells CASSASGGNQPQHF. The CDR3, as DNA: TGCGCCAGCAGCGCTTCAGGGGGCAATCAGCCCCAGCATTTT.

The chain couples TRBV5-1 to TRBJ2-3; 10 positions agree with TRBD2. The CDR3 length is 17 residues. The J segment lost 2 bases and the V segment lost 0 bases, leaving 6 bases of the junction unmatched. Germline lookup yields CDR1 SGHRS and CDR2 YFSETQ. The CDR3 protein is CASSLVSLAGNTDTQYF. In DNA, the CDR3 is TGCGCCAGCAGCTTGGTTTCACTAGCGGGGAACACAGATACGCAGTATTTT.

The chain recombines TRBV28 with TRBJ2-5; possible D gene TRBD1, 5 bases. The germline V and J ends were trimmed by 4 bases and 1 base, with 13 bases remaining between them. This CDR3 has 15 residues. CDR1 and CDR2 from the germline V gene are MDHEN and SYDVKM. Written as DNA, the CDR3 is TGTGCCAGCAGTTCAAGACAGCAAGTCCAAGAGACCCAGTACTTC. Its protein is CASSSRQQVQETQYF.

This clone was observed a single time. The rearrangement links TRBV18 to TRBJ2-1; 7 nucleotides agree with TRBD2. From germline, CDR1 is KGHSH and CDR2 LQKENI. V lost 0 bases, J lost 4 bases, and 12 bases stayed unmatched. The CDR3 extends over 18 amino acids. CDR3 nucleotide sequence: TGTGCCAGCTCACCACCCTCGTCTAGCGGAACGTTATACAATGAGCAGTTCTTC. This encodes CASSPPSSSGTLYNEQFF. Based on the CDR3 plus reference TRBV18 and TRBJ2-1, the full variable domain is NAGVMQNPRHLVRRRGQEARLRCSPMKGHSHVYWYRQLPEEGLKFMVYLQKENIIDESGMPKERFSAEFPKEGPSILRIQQVVRGDSAAYFCASSPPSSSGTLYNEQFFGPGTRLTVL.

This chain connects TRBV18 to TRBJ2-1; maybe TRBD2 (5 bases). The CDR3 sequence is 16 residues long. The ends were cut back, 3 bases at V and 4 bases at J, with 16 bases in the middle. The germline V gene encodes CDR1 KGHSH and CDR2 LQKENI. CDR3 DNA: TGTGCCAGCTCACCTAAAAATCAGGACTGGTACAATGAGCAGTTCTTC. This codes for CASSPKNQDWYNEQFF. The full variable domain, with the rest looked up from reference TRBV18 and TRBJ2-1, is NAGVMQNPRHLVRRRGQEARLRCSPMKGHSHVYWYRQLPEEGLKFMVYLQKENIIDESGMPKERFSAEFPKEGPSILRIQQVVRGDSAAYFCASSPKNQDWYNEQFFGPGTRLTVL.

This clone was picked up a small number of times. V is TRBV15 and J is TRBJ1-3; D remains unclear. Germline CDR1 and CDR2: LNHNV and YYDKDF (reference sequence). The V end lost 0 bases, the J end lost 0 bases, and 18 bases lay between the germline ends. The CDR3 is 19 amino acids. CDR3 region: CATSRDSTTQALSGNTIYF. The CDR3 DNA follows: TGTGCCACCAGCAGAGATTCTACCACGCAGGCACTCTCTGGAAACACCATATATTTT. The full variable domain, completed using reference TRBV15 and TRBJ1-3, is DAMVIQNPRYQVTQFGKPVTLSCSQTLNHNVMYWYQQKSSQAPKLLFHYYDKDFNNEADTPDNFQSRRPNTSFCFLDIRSPGLGDTAMYLCATSRDSTTQALSGNTIYFGEGSWLTVV.

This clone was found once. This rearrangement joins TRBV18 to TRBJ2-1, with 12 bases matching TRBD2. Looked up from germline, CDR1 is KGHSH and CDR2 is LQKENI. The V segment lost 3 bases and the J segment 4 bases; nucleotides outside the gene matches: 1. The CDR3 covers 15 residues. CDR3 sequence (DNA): TGTGCCAGCTCACCTCTAGCGGGGGGGTACAATGAGCAGTTCTTC. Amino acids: CASSPLAGGYNEQFF.

This CDR3 is CASRREGNQPQHF. CDR3 bases: TGCGCCAGCCGCCGGGAGGGCAATCAGCCCCAGCATTTT. The chain employs TRBV10-2 and TRBJ1-5; no reliable D call. Germline CDR1 and CDR2: WSHSY and SAAADI. V lost 8 bases, J lost 2 bases, and 10 bases lay in between. The CDR3 extends over 13 amino acids.

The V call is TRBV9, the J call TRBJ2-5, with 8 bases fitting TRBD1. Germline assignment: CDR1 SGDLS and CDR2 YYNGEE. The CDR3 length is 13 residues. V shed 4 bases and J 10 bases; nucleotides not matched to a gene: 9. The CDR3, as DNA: TGTGCCAGCAGCCTTCAGGGGGCTTCGGACCAGTACTTC. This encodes CASSLQGASDQYF. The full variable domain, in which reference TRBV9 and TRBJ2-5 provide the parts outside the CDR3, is DSGVTQTPKHLITATGQRVTLRCSPRSGDLSVYWYQQSLDQGLQFLIQYYNGEERAKGNILERFSAQQFPDLHSELNLSSLELGDSALYFCASSLQGASDQYFGPGTRLLVL.

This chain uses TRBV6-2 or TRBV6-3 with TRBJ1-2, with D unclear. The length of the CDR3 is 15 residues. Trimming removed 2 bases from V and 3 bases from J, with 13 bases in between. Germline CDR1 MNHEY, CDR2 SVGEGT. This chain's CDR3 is CASSYGRVADYGYTF. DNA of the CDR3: TGTGCCAGCAGTTACGGGAGGGTTGCAGACTATGGCTACACCTTC.

CDR3 in amino acids: CASSLAPTEAFF. CDR3 DNA: TGTGCCAGCAGCTTAGCTCCTACTGAAGCTTTCTTT. The J gene is TRBJ1-1, the V gene TRBV11-2; no reliable D call. V was trimmed by 1 base and J by 5 bases, leaving 5 bases between them. The CDR3 has 12 amino acids. Germline V gene data show CDR1 as SGHAT and CDR2 as FQNNGV.

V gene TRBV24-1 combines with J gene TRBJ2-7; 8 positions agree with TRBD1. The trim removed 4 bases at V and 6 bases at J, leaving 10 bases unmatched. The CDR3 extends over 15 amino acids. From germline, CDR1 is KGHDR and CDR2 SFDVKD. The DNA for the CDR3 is TGTGCCACCAGTGACCTCGGGACAGGTACGGTCGAGCAGTACTTC. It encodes CATSDLGTGTVEQYF.

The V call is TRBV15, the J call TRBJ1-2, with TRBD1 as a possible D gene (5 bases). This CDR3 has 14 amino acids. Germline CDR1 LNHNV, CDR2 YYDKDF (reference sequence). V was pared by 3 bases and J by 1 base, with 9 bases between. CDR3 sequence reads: CATSSREGNYGYTF. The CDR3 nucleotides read TGTGCCACCAGCAGCAGGGAGGGTAACTATGGCTACACCTTC.

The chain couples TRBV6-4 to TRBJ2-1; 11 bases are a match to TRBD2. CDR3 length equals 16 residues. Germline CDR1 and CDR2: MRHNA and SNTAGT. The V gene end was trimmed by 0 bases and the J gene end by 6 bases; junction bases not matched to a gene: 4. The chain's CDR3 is CASSDSASGRRNEQFF. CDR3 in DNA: TGTGCCAGCAGTGACTCCGCTAGCGGGAGGCGCAATGAGCAGTTCTTC.